What follows describes a single TCR beta chain. The data were taken from a study of blood T cells in healthy people across ages. V gave up 3 bases and J gave up 12 bases, with 12 bases separating them. From germline, CDR1 is LGHDT and CDR2 YNNKEL (reference sequence). The CDR3 is 13 residues long. A second PCR of roughly 6 to 12 cycles used a sample-barcoded 5' primer and a J-beta primer mix. TCRdb analysed the 5' RACE reads with MiXCR anew, one entry per CDR3 protein. The sample lists about 1.6 million distinct CDR3 sequences; roughly 32% were seen once. This TCR was recovered from a woman aged 30 to 39 in good health. Sequenced material: blood. V and J are TRBV3-1 and TRBJ1-6; no clear D. The CDR3 is CASSQNDGRPLHF. Written as DNA, the CDR3 is TGTGCCAGCAGCCAGAACGATGGTAGACCCCTCCACTTT. The complete variable domain, with remaining parts taken from reference TRBV3-1 and TRBJ1-6, reads DTAVSQTPKYLVTQMGNDKSIKCEQNLGHDTMYWYKQDSKKFLKIMFSYNNKELIINETVPNRFSPKSPDKAHLNLHINSLELGDSAVYFCASSQNDGRPLHFGNGTRLTVT.